Shown below are 26 T cell receptor beta chains from a single sample sequenced in a study of T cell repertoires in cytomegalovirus infection. Each CDR3 protein gets one entry after TCRdb re-called the reads with MiXCR. This sample has roughly 630,000 distinct CDR3 sequences, with 24% found just once. Specimen: CD8+ T cells from PBMCs. The receptors stem from a human donor in good health (CMV status not recorded). Some clones in this sample may be carry-over from other donors' samples.

Comments on this clonotype: It may be a read error: a sequence one base away is much more abundant. The gene calls are TRBV7-6 and TRBJ1-5; the D is unclear. Between the trimmed V and J ends, which lost 5 bases and 4 bases, there was a span of 9 bases. Germline V lookup: CDR1 SGHVS, CDR2 FNYEAQ. This CDR3 has 13 residues. This chain's CDR3 is CASSAYENQPQHF. The CDR3 DNA reads as TGTGCCAGCAGCGCCTACGAAAATCAGCCCCAGCATTTT.

The genes are TRBV28 and TRBJ2-1; a possible D gene is TRBD1 (6 bases). CDR1 and CDR2 from the germline V gene are MDHEN and SYDVKM. This CDR3 spans 14 amino acids. Trimming cost V 4 bases and J 8 bases, with 15 bases left between them. This CDR3 is CASSYIQGIDEQFF. CDR3 sequence (DNA): TGTGCCAGCAGTTACATACAGGGAATAGATGAGCAGTTCTTC.

The V call is TRBV12-3 or TRBV12-4, the J call TRBJ1-1; tentative D call: TRBD1 (5 bases). Trimming took 8 bases from V and 1 from J, leaving 14 bases between them. The CDR3 is 14 amino acids. The CDR3 protein is CASDLGVGNTEAFF. Written as DNA, the CDR3 is TGTGCCAGCGATTTAGGGGTGGGGAACACTGAAGCTTTCTTT.

This chain links TRBV11-2 with TRBJ1-1, with D uncertain. This CDR3 comprises 16 residues. V lost 0 bases to trimming and J lost 0 bases, with 11 bases between them. Germline V lookup: CDR1 SGHAT, CDR2 FQNNGV. The CDR3 region has the DNA TGTGCCAGCAGCTTAGATTTGTTTGGTGTGAACACTGAAGCTTTCTTT. It codes for CASSLDLFGVNTEAFF.

The chain couples TRBV15 to TRBJ1-4; the D gene is possibly TRBD1 (5 bases). The CDR3 totals 13 residues. V shed 5 bases and J shed 6 bases, with 10 bases lying between them. The germline V gene has CDR1 LNHNV and CDR2 YYDKDF (reference sequence). In DNA, the CDR3 is TGTGCCACCAGCGCTGGGGCTCATGAAAAACTGTTTTTT. Translated, it gives CATSAGAHEKLFF.

To note about this clonotype: A read error is possible here, since a much larger clone lies one base away. Without the conserved terminal phenylalanine or tryptophan, this CDR3 likely stems from a read error. The genes are TRBV7-8 and TRBJ2-1; possibly TRBD1 for D (6 bases). Trimming stripped 7 bases from V and 7 bases from J, with 11 bases between. The CDR3 loop spans 12 amino acids. Germline loops: CDR1 SGHVS, CDR2 FQNEAQ. CDR3 nucleotide sequence: TGTGCCAGCACCCCTGGGACAAATGAGCAGTTCTCC. Amino acid sequence: CASTPGTNEQFS.

V gene TRBV2 combines with J gene TRBJ1-2; D is undetermined. In germline, CDR1 is SNHLY, CDR2 FYNNEI. With 3 bases removed from V and 3 bases from J, the gap between germline ends came to 5 bases. CDR3 length equals 12 residues. The CDR3 DNA sequence: TGTGCCAGCAGTGACGGATACTATGGCTACACCTTC. Translating gives CASSDGYYGYTF.

This clonotype was seen many times. V is TRBV7-8 and J is TRBJ2-1, with no clear D. V was shortened by 5 bases and J by 4 bases, with 15 bases between the two germline ends. The CDR3 has 15 residues. Looked up from germline, CDR1 is SGHVS and CDR2 is FQNEAQ. The CDR3 region is CASSPPEVSYNEQFF. CDR3 DNA sequence: TGTGCCAGCAGCCCTCCTGAGGTGTCGTACAATGAGCAGTTCTTC.

Concerning this clonotype: One end of the junction does not line up with germline, which may come from a read error. The rearrangement joins TRBV12-3 or TRBV12-4 to TRBJ1-5; possibly TRBD1 for D (6 bases). The CDR3 is 15 residues long. Written as DNA, the CDR3 is TGTGCCGGCAGTTCCACCGGGACAAAAAATCAGCCCCAGCATTTT. This sequence encodes CAGSSTGTKNQPQHF.

This clonotype was recorded a few times. The chain links TRBV20-1 to TRBJ2-7, with 10 bases matching TRBD1. Germline V gene lookup returns CDR1 DFQATT and CDR2 SNEGSKA (reference sequence). J gave up 3 bases and V 2 bases, and 7 bases lay outside the gene matches. The CDR3 has 15 residues. The CDR3 is CSARSSDRGDYEQYF. CDR3 sequence (DNA): TGCAGTGCTAGATCTTCGGACAGGGGGGACTACGAGCAGTACTTC.

This clonotype was counted at least ten times. J is TRBJ2-1 and V is TRBV29-1; D not resolved. This CDR3 is 11 amino acids long. Per germline, CDR1 SQVTM and CDR2 ANQGSEA. The V and J ends lost 6 bases and 7 bases respectively, with 10 bases between them. The CDR3 DNA is TGCAGCGTCAGTCTAGGAAATGAGCAGTTCTTC. Residues: CSVSLGNEQFF.

J is TRBJ2-2 and V is TRBV7-8; 8 positions match TRBD1. The CDR3 runs to 16 residues. V shed 5 bases, J shed 1 base, and the junction held 6 bases outside the gene matches. Germline V gene sequence: CDR1 SGHVS, CDR2 FQNEAQ. The CDR3 protein is CASSDQQGVNTGELFF. CDR3 bases: TGTGCCAGCAGCGACCAACAGGGGGTGAACACCGGGGAGCTGTTTTTT.

This clonotype was counted once. This may arise from a read error, as a much more abundant clone is one base away. The chain employs TRBV11-1 and TRBJ2-1; D may match TRBD1 or TRBD2 (5 bases each). CDR3 length equals 14 residues. The germline V gene has CDR1 SGHAT and CDR2 FQDESV (reference sequence). In DNA form, the CDR3 reads TGTGTCAGCAGCACGTTTGAGGGGCCTATTGAGCAGTTCTTC. Its protein is CVSSTFEGPIEQFF.

Remarks on this clonotype: One end of the junction is discordant with germline, which a read error may explain. The CDR3 DNA follows: TGTGTCAGCAGTCCGACAGGGGGGGGCAATCAGCCCCAGCATTTT. Its translation: CVSSPTGGGNQPQHF. The chain carries TRBV12-3 or TRBV12-4 and TRBJ1-5, with 9 bases lining up with TRBD1. This CDR3 has 15 amino acids.

The chain carries TRBV2 and TRBJ2-7; a possible D gene is TRBD2 (6 bases). V lost 10 bases to trimming and J lost 5 bases, with 15 bases between them. Germline CDR1 is SNHLY and CDR2 is FYNNEI. The CDR3 has 12 amino acids. CDR3 coding DNA: TGTGCCACCTCGACTAGTTTCAACGAGCAGTACTTC. It yields the protein CATSTSFNEQYF.

This clonotype has a handful of counts. J is TRBJ2-2 and V is TRBV28, with D tentatively TRBD1 (5 bases). The CDR3 is 15 amino acids. Deletions cut 3 bases from V and 4 bases from J, with 12 bases between. Germline V lookup: CDR1 MDHEN, CDR2 SYDVKM. The CDR3 here is CASSFPYTGTGELFF. The CDR3 nucleotides are TGTGCCAGCAGTTTCCCCTACACAGGCACCGGGGAGCTGTTTTTT.

The rearrangement links TRBV2 to TRBJ1-4; tentative D call: TRBD1 (5 bases). V dropped 7 bases and J dropped 8 bases, with 17 bases sitting between them. The CDR3 extends over 14 amino acids. Germline CDR1 reads SNHLY; CDR2 reads FYNNEI. The CDR3 DNA reads TGTGCCAGCACCGACGACATACGACAGGAAAAACTGTTTTTT. It yields the protein CASTDDIRQEKLFF.

This clonotype was counted ten times or more. The chain is built from TRBV5-5 and TRBJ2-1, with a weak D call TRBD2 (6 bases). V was trimmed by 7 bases and J by 3 bases, leaving 8 bases between them. The CDR3 loop spans 12 amino acids. Germline loops: CDR1 SGHKS, CDR2 YYEKEE (reference sequence). CDR3 loop: CASLGGYNEQFF. CDR3 nucleotides: TGTGCCAGCCTCGGGGGCTACAATGAGCAGTTCTTC.

The table lists this clonotype with a few counts. The V gene is TRBV15, the J gene TRBJ2-1; D remains unclear. The V and J ends lost 1 base and 0 bases respectively, with 7 bases between them. Germline-derived CDR1 and CDR2 are LNHNV and YYDKDF (reference sequence). The CDR3 totals 15 residues. CDR3 loop: CATSRAGASYNEQFF. The CDR3 DNA is TGTGCCACCAGCAGAGCCGGAGCCTCCTACAATGAGCAGTTCTTC.

This chain joins TRBV2 and TRBJ2-3; D possibly corresponds to TRBD2 (6 bases). This CDR3 is built from 13 residues. The V end was cut by 8 bases, the J end by 2 bases, with 11 bases between. The V gene's germline CDR1 is SNHLY and CDR2 FYNNEI. CDR3 protein: CASGGTVTDTQYF. The CDR3 bases are TGTGCCAGCGGTGGGACTGTCACAGATACGCAGTATTTT.

Ten or more counts support this clonotype. The chain is built from TRBV28 and TRBJ2-1, with D tentatively TRBD2 (6 bases). Germline CDR1 MDHEN, CDR2 SYDVKM. The V end was cut by 6 bases, the J end by 10 bases, with 16 bases between. The CDR3 length is 13 residues. The CDR3 is CASRPRGRLEQFF. The CDR3 nucleotides are TGTGCCAGCAGGCCCCGGGGGAGGCTAGAGCAGTTCTTC.

The genes are TRBV14 and TRBJ2-5; D remains ambiguous. The CDR3 has 13 amino acids. With 1 base removed from V and 6 bases from J, the gap between germline ends came to 9 bases. Germline lookup yields CDR1 SGHDN and CDR2 FVKESK. CDR3 sequence (DNA): TGTGCCAGCAGCCAAGTAGGCGAAAAGACCCAGTACTTC. It encodes CASSQVGEKTQYF.

This clonotype was detected a few times. The CDR3 here is CATQFTDSKQDTQYF. CDR3 sequence (DNA): TGTGCCACCCAGTTCACAGACAGTAAGCAAGATACGCAGTATTTT. J is TRBJ2-3 and V is TRBV6-1; the D gene is possibly TRBD1 (5 bases). Germline V lookup: CDR1 MNHNS, CDR2 SASEGT. V was shortened by 10 bases and J by 5 bases, with 22 bases between the two germline ends. The CDR3 is 15 amino acids.

In this sample, this clonotype turned up a few times. This chain connects TRBV6-2 or TRBV6-3 to TRBJ1-1; TRBD1 matches 8 bases. The ends lost 6 bases at V and 1 base at J; junction bases unmatched: 4. The germline V gene encodes CDR1 MNHEY and CDR2 SVGEGT. The CDR3 is made up of 14 amino acids. The CDR3 DNA follows: TGTGCCAGCAGAAAGGGGACAGGGAACACTGAAGCTTTCTTT. Its translation is CASRKGTGNTEAFF.

This clonotype was counted many times. V is TRBV12-3 or TRBV12-4 and J is TRBJ2-1, with D unresolved. This CDR3 region has 15 residues. With 5 bases removed from V and 3 bases from J, the gap between germline ends came to 14 bases. The CDR3, as DNA: TGTGCCAGCAGTACCCGACTTTCAGTCTACAATGAGCAGTTCTTC. Translated: CASSTRLSVYNEQFF.

The sample holds many counts of this clonotype. The DNA for the CDR3 is TGTGCCAGCGCCTTAATGGGGGATGGGTGGGAAGCTTTCTTT. It encodes CASALMGDGWEAFF. J is TRBJ1-1 and V is TRBV7-2, with a tentative D call TRBD1 (5 bases). The CDR3 consists of 14 residues. The V and J ends lost 8 bases and 8 bases respectively, with 21 bases between them. CDR1 and CDR2 from the germline V gene are SGHTA and FQGNSA.